This T cell receptor (beta chain) was captured by sequencing in a study of blood T cell repertoires in COVID-19. As for the study in general: Samples representing acute and convalescent COVID-19 were sourced from the United States, Italy and Spain. Sources were T cells, B-cell-depleted T cells, or PBMCs; the material itself was cDNA or gDNA.

The V end was cut by 8 bases, the J end by 2 bases, with 16 bases between. This CDR3 is built from 14 residues. Germline-derived CDR1 and CDR2 are SGHVS and FQNEAQ. This clone was detected only once. Per the study methods: Reference gene primer amplification gave estimated nucleated cell counts. Repertoires were generated with immunoSEQ multiplex PCR, while TCRdb's copy carries only in-frame clones and drops some. V, J and clone size derive from that table, while D and trimming were established from the DNA sequence. Of about 310,000 clones in the sample, about 87% were seen once. The TCR sequence derives from a man aged 70-80 years with acute or convalescent COVID-19. This chain joins TRBV7-8 and TRBJ2-7; D is perhaps TRBD1 (6 bases). The sequencing input was peripheral blood. The CDR3 sequence is CASSFDRPPYEQYF. The DNA of the CDR3 is TGTGCCAGCTCCTTTGACAGGCCTCCCTACGAGCAGTACTTC.